This T cell receptor beta chain was recovered during a study of CD4 T cells in relation to SARS-CoV-2 and coronaviruses. In regard to this clone: The antigen is unknown.

The germline V gene has CDR1 SGHRS and CDR2 YFSETQ. This CDR3 is 15 amino acids long. Losses at the gene ends were 4 bases for V and 3 bases for J; bases not matched to a gene: 5. CD4+ T cells from unexposed donors were obtained before the COVID-19 pandemic (2011-2018). The cells were cultured for over eight days before CD4+ T cells were isolated. Profiling relied on immunoSEQ multiplex PCR, and the TCRdb table lists in-frame clones only, not all of them. The repertoire holds about 19,000 clones, 77% seen once, with about 23% in the top ten. The TCR sequence derives from a human donor in good health. The sample was CD4+ T cells from PBMCs, cultured in vitro. The chain is built from TRBV5-1 and TRBJ2-3, with TRBD1 identical over 10 bases. The CDR3 bases are TGCGCCAGCAGCCGACAGGGGGCAGTTACAGATACGCAGTATTTT. Its translation is CASSRQGAVTDTQYF.